This TCR beta chain is from a study of blood T cell repertoires in COVID-19. Background on the study: Both acute and convalescent COVID-19 samples were obtained from the United States, Italy and Spain. In each case, the material was cDNA or gDNA derived from T cells, B-cell-depleted T cells, or PBMCs.

TCRdb keeps only in-frame clones here, not all; method: immunoSEQ multiplex PCR. The sample comprises about 270,000 clones, roughly 86% of which are singletons, and about 1% rests with the top ten. The germline V and J ends were trimmed by 3 bases and 2 bases, with 15 bases remaining between them. CDR1 SNHLY and CDR2 FYNNEI come from the germline V gene. CDR3 length: 16 amino acids. Adults between roughly 18 and 90 years of age took part from about 24 US areas. Participant-given clinical history determined each cohort assignment. The sequence derives from a woman in her twenties or thirties who had recovered from COVID-19. The material sequenced was PBMCs or T cells enriched from blood (not recorded which). This chain joins TRBV2 and TRBJ2-3; possibly TRBD2 for D (6 bases). The CDR3 loop reads CASSEDGGRFTDTQYF. The CDR3 nucleotides read TGTGCCAGCAGTGAGGACGGGGGACGCTTCACAGATACGCAGTATTTT.